The text below deals with one T cell receptor beta chain. This clonotype was found many times. There is no known antigen for this receptor. Within one base of it there is no much larger clone, and no base qualities were kept. Blood bank volunteers in Maryland, USA served as the healthy controls. Unsorted PBMC libraries were generated from 2 million PBMCs stored in RNAlater at -80 °C until RNA extraction. Peripheral blood underwent Ficoll-Hypaque density gradient centrifugation to isolate PBMCs, which were then cryopreserved in liquid nitrogen. These data are taken from a study of neurological immune-mediated disorders (dated by TCRdb to between 2018 and 2021). Turning to the overall study: The study compared peripheral blood TCR-beta repertoires of HTLV-I-associated myelopathy (HAM/TSP) patients, multiple sclerosis patients and healthy controls using UMI-based sequencing. The 85 to 110 TCR-beta libraries included longitudinal samples, technical triplicates and paired sorted CD4+ and CD8+ T-cell subsets alongside PBMC samples. Of the roughly 71 subjects in the cohort, about 14 were HAM/TSP patients, approximately 34 were multiple sclerosis patients, and some 20 were healthy controls. Broad study findings and their caveats: No identical CDR3 amino acid sequences were found to be shared among expanded clones across subjects, suggesting that TCR-beta repertoires were private in all groups. TCR clonal expansion was highest in HAM/TSP patients and lowest in MS patients, with MS patients falling below even healthy controls.

Deletion took 1 base off V and 5 bases off J, with a span of 9 bases between the germline ends. Looking up the germline V gene (reference sequence) yields CDR1 LNHNV and CDR2 YYDKDF. Measured from the cysteine to the phenylalanine, the CDR3 is 13 residues long. Only the CDR3 portion is preserved as DNA: 39 bases, with reading frame beginning at the first base. cDNA synthesis used template-switch 5'RACE with a primer carrying a 10-nucleotide random unique molecular identifier tagging each TCR transcript. Every sequencing run yielded over 190 million TCR-beta sequences covering 15-18 subjects. The RNeasy kit was used to extract total RNA. TCR-beta VDJ regions were amplified with primers for the TCR constant region and the 5'RACE anchor, using the KAPA Real-time Library Amplification kit. Sample indexes and Illumina adaptors were added in a first PCR, after which library yield was increased in a second PCR. After Ampure bead purification, the roughly 650 bp TCR product was size-selected on a 2% E-gel SizeSelection system. Before pooling, library quality was assessed on a Bioanalyzer, concentration was determined with Qubit, and library quantification was performed with the Kapa Library Quantification kit. An Illumina HiSeq 2500 sequenced the libraries paired-end 2 x 150 bp. To increase sequence diversity, roughly 24-32% phiX was spiked into each library pool. The paper's data handling went like this. The quality-filtered reads were processed with the UMI-based MiGEC pipeline, whose error correction step removed more than 80% of the raw TCR sequences. IMGT germline references were used for aligning VDJ genes, and each clonotype was defined as a unique CDR3 amino acid sequence together with its V-J genes. Clonal expansion, Shannon diversity and CDR3 relatedness (CalcPairwiseDistances, ClusterSamples) were evaluated with VDJtools, and phylogenetic trees were built with CLCbio workbench. Expanded clones were defined as having at least 8 unique UMIs, based on coefficient-of-variation modelling across technical triplicates. The raw public data were reprocessed by TCRdb itself: fastp quality trimming at Q25, MiXCR clonotype calling, in-frame beta chains only. Identical CDR3 proteins give one entry, which carries the most common genes and DNA. None of the V and J calls come from the authors' own analysis; TCRdb made them. The sample table contains 25,000 to 35,000 distinct CDR3 sequences; only one count was recorded for roughly 4.4% of them. Under 30% of the sample rests with the top ten.

Sequencing was done on a sample of PBMCs. The sequence links TRBV15 to TRBJ2-7; a weak D assignment points to TRBD2 (6 bases agree). This clonotype was obtained from a man between 18 and 29 years old in good health. The encoded CDR3 is CATSRGDSNEQYF. Read as DNA, the sequence is TGTGCCACCAGCAGAGGGGACTCTAACGAGCAGTACTTC.